In its sample, the clone carrying this TCR beta chain was seen many times. Indicated time point: persistent/refractory GD, antithyroid drugs over 5 years with positive TRAb. PBMCs were the source of the RNA used for TCR sequencing. Diagnosing Graves' disease relied on the American Thyroid Association guidelines. These data originate in a study of regulatory T cells in long-lasting Graves disease. Trimming cost V 6 bases and J 3 bases, with 9 bases left between them. In germline, CDR1 is SQVTM, CDR2 ANQGSEA. The CDR3 is made up of 11 amino acids. iRepertoire HTBI primers and Arm-PCR of CDR3 regions built TCR beta libraries. In TCRdb, the multiplex PCR reads were re-called with MiXCR into one record per CDR3 protein. In the table there are roughly 450,000 distinct CDR3 sequences, approximately 23% of which are singletons.

This clonotype was sampled from a female donor with Graves disease. Source: peripheral blood mononuclear cells (PBMCs), taken when the disease was refractory, from a patient treated with antithyroid drugs. This chain joins TRBV29-1 and TRBJ2-7; D is unresolved. The CDR3 reads CSVIEDYEQYF. CDR3 sequence (DNA): TGCAGCGTCATCGAGGACTACGAGCAGTACTTC.